Listed here is a single T cell receptor (beta chain). Assay used: immunoSEQ multiplex PCR; TCRdb lists only in-frame clones, some missing. The sample includes about 190,000 clones, around 89% of them seen just once. Germline V gives CDR1 SGHNT, CDR2 YYREEE (reference sequence). The CDR3 sequence is 14 residues long. Trimming cost V 3 bases and J 7 bases; bases outside gene matches: 5. These data belong to a study of blood T cell repertoires in COVID-19. The rearrangement joins TRBV5-4 to TRBJ2-7; 12 nucleotides line up with TRBD1. This clonotype was obtained from a human donor in a cohort sampled during active COVID-19. Specimen: peripheral blood. The chain's CDR3 is CASSWGQGAREQYF. In DNA form, the CDR3 reads TGTGCCAGCAGCTGGGGACAGGGGGCGCGTGAGCAGTACTTC.